A single sample is the source of the 9 T cell receptor beta chains below, sequenced in a study of shared clonotypes between healthy human individuals. TCRdb's copy holds only in-frame clones and misses some; the assay was immunoSEQ multiplex PCR. The table records approximately 2.1 million clones, approximately 93% of them present only once. The specimen was naive CD4+ T cells from PBMCs. Documented subset: CD45RA+ positively selected. These receptors were collected from a man between 18 and 35 years old in good health. Some clones in this sample may be carry-over from other donors' samples.

Note on this clone: Other DNA sequences of this sample code for an identical CDR3. CDR3 region: CASSEGTGRETQYF. The CDR3 DNA reads as TGTGCCAGCAGTGAAGGGACAGGGAGGGAGACCCAGTACTTC. This chain links TRBV2 with TRBJ2-5, with TRBD1 matching 8 bases. CDR3 length: 14 residues. Germline V lookup: CDR1 SNHLY, CDR2 FYNNEI. With 1 base clipped from V and 5 bases from J, the junction kept 3 bases outside the gene matches.

This chain connects TRBV2 to TRBJ1-6; the D gene is possibly TRBD1 (5 bases). The ends were cut back, 0 bases at V and 7 bases at J, with 13 bases in the middle. This CDR3 contains 16 residues. Germline lookup yields CDR1 SNHLY and CDR2 FYNNEI. The CDR3 DNA reads TGTGCCAGCAGTGAAGCTGGGGGGACGGCCAATTCACCCCTCCACTTT. Its translation is CASSEAGGTANSPLHF.

The table lists this clone with a count of one. In the same sample, other DNA sequences code for this CDR3. J is TRBJ1-5 and V is TRBV6-1, with D hard to call. The CDR3 length is 13 residues. Trimming shortened V by 0 bases and J by 7 bases, and 7 bases separated the two germline ends. Per germline, CDR1 MNHNS and CDR2 SASEGT. The chain's CDR3 is CASSEAGRQPQHF. CDR3 DNA: TGTGCCAGCAGTGAAGCGGGAAGACAGCCCCAGCATTTT.

This clone was counted once. The chain is built from TRBV7-9 and TRBJ1-2; D unresolved. V dropped 2 bases and J dropped 3 bases, with 16 bases sitting between them. CDR3 length: 16 amino acids. In germline, CDR1 is SEHNR, CDR2 FQNEAQ (reference sequence). This CDR3 reads CASSLNQAAVDYGYTF. In DNA, the CDR3 is TGTGCCAGCAGCTTAAATCAGGCGGCGGTGGACTATGGCTACACCTTC.

The chain has TRBV7-9 and TRBJ2-1; D gene unclear. The CDR3 spans 16 residues. Germline V lookup: CDR1 SEHNR, CDR2 FQNEAQ (reference sequence). Trimming removed 4 bases from V and 4 bases from J, with 17 bases in between. The CDR3 DNA reads TGTGCCAGCAGCTCCCTCGAAGGAGTCCATTACAATGAGCAGTTCTTC. This translates into CASSSLEGVHYNEQFF.

The chain employs TRBV27 and TRBJ2-7; 7 nucleotides match TRBD2. The germline V gene encodes CDR1 MNHEY and CDR2 SMNVEV (reference sequence). The J segment lost 3 bases and the V segment lost 2 bases, leaving 4 bases of the junction unmatched. The CDR3 is 14 amino acids. The CDR3 DNA sequence: TGTGCCAGCAGTTTAAAGGCTAGCGGCTACGAGCAGTACTTC. Encoded protein: CASSLKASGYEQYF.

As to this clone: The DNA is left out, because the CDR3 cannot be placed on it with certainty; the CDR3 is given as TCRdb lists it. This chain joins TRBV19 and TRBJ2-2; the table's D call, TRBD2, was not checked against the DNA. Termini included, the CDR3 measures 17 amino acids. Germline values: CDR1 LNHDA, CDR2 SQIVND (reference sequence). The CDR3 here is CASSILASGSYTGELFF.

The chain couples TRBV11-3 to TRBJ2-2; the match to TRBD1 covers 8 bases. V lost 5 bases, J lost 6 bases, and 8 bases stayed unmatched. Germline V CDR1 and CDR2: SGHNT, YENEEA. This CDR3 is 15 amino acids long. This CDR3 is CASSPRTGIPGELFF. DNA of the CDR3: TGTGCCAGCAGCCCCCGGACAGGGATCCCCGGGGAGCTGTTTTTT.

The chain has TRBV7-9 and TRBJ2-7; no clear D gene. The CDR3 runs to 13 residues. V lost 3 bases to trimming and J lost 3 bases, with 9 bases between them. Germline CDR1 SEHNR, CDR2 FQNEAQ (reference sequence). The CDR3 protein is CASSLIVDYEQYF. The DNA for the CDR3 is TGTGCCAGCAGCTTGATCGTAGACTACGAGCAGTACTTC.